This T cell receptor beta chain stems from a study of cytomegalovirus exposure and HLA in healthy donors. Primers for the PCR totalled 60 Vbeta and 13 Jbeta. The authors' processing: The count from a later analysis was 70 million to 85 million unique TCR beta chains, some 10 million of them shared. The repertoire was sequenced with immunoSEQ multiplex PCR; TCRdb's copy has only in-frame clones and lacks some. That table supplies the V and J calls and clone size; D and trimming were determined from the DNA. The table shows approximately 170,000 clones, with over 80% occurring only once. The CDR3 runs 13 residues. Germline assignment: CDR1 GTSNPN and CDR2 SVGIG (reference sequence). The germline V and J ends were trimmed by 2 bases and 6 bases, with 10 bases remaining between them.

The sequence derives from a male donor in good health and CMV-seronegative. Sequenced: PBMCs. The V and J genes are TRBV30 and TRBJ2-2; D is uncertain. The CDR3 bases are TGTGCCTGGAGTACTCTATTCTCCGGGGAGCTGTTTTTT. Its protein is CAWSTLFSGELFF. The entire variable domain, with the rest obtained from reference TRBV30 and TRBJ2-2, is as follows: SQTIHQWPATLVQPVGSPLSLECTVEGTSNPNLYWYRQAAGRGLQLLFYSVGIGQISSEVPQNLSASRPQDRQFILSSKKLLLSDSGFYLCAWSTLFSGELFFGEGSRLTVL.